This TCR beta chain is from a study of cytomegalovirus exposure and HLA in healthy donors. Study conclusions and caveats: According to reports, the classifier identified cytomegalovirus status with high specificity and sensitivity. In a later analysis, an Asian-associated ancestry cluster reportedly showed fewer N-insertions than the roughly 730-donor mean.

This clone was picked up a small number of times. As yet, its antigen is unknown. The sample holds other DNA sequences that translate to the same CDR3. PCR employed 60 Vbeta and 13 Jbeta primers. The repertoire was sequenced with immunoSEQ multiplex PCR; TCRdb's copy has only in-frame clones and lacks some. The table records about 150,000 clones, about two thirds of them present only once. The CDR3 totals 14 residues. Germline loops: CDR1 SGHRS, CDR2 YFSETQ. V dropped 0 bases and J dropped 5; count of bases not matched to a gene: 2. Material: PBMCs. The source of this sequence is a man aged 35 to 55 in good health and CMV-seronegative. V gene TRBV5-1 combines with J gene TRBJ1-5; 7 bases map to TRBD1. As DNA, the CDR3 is TGCGCCAGCAGCTTGGGACAGGGCGATCAGCCCCAGCATTTT. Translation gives CASSLGQGDQPQHF.